The source of this T cell receptor (beta chain) is a study of CD8+ T cells in alopecia areata. Background on the study: Affected scalp percentage determined the severity score of treated patients.

Treatment noted: oral pan-JAK inhibitor, 5-10 mg twice daily. Investigators isolated RNA and reverse transcribed it into cDNA to act as the sequencing template. Clones were read by immunoSEQ multiplex PCR, and TCRdb kept only the in-frame ones, dropping some. The sample shows 150,000 to 200,000 clones, roughly three fifths of them seen only once. To note about this clone: Its antigen is not identified.

Whole-study findings and limits: Scalp clonality decreased significantly with tofacitinib, and so did expanded CD8+ clones among the top 100. Compared with mice, patients displayed less clear TCR sharing, possibly for HLA-related reasons.

Germline V CDR1 and CDR2: SGHRS, YFSETQ. The CDR3 consists of 17 residues. Unmatched junction bases numbered 5, after V lost 0 bases and J lost 2 bases. The sequences come from CD4+ T cells sorted from blood, collected between weeks 49 and 50, from a patient treated with tofacitinib. This receptor was obtained from a human donor with alopecia areata. The V call is TRBV5-1, the J call TRBJ2-5; 12 bases align to TRBD2. The CDR3 protein is CASSLATSGGLQETQYF. CDR3 nucleotides: TGCGCCAGCAGCTTGGCAACTAGCGGGGGGTTACAAGAGACCCAGTACTTC.